This is a list of T cell receptor beta chains from one sample in a study of cytomegalovirus exposure and HLA in healthy donors. Assay used: immunoSEQ multiplex PCR; TCRdb lists only in-frame clones, some missing. The profile shows about 190,000 clones, roughly 80% of them singletons. The sample comprised PBMCs. The receptor source for this set is a woman in her late teens or twenties in good health and CMV-seronegative. Each CDR3 is given with its conserved first and last residue.

CDR3aa | j_gene | v_gene
CASSQLAGASDIQYF | TRBJ2-4 | TRBV4-3
CASSRGLAGATEQFF | TRBJ2-1 | TRBV18
CASSYSSGGAVEQFF | TRBJ2-1 | TRBV6-5
CASSGRQGLSYGYTF | TRBJ1-2 | TRBV27
CASSITGDSSYEQYF | TRBJ2-7 | TRBV11-2
CASSFFAGGGEYGYTF | TRBJ1-2 | TRBV7-8
CAISEGGADGNTIYF | TRBJ1-3 | TRBV10-3
CASSLGGASGYEQYF | TRBJ2-7 | TRBV28
CASSVGESSYEQYF | TRBJ2-7 | TRBV9
CASSLGGQGAFNSPLHF | TRBJ1-6 | TRBV27
CASSSDRGRTGELFF | TRBJ2-2 | TRBV7-9
CASNSLLGGSQPQHF | TRBJ1-5 | TRBV28
CANSSPGTGLSYGYTF | TRBJ1-2 | TRBV28
CATSRDSPVDNEQFF | TRBJ2-1 | TRBV15
CATSRGLAGSYNEQFF | TRBJ2-1 | TRBV15
CASSSGQTNYGYTF | TRBJ1-2 | TRBV7-8
CASSMTSGYTDTQYF | TRBJ2-3 | TRBV5-1
CASSFYKGDTGELFF | TRBJ2-2 | TRBV5-1
CASSVVFVSQPQHF | TRBJ1-5 | TRBV9
CASSGYGRPAKNIQYF | TRBJ2-4 | TRBV7-9
CASSPPTVSGELNSPLHF | TRBJ1-6 | TRBV28
CASSRLLGGAEGYTF | TRBJ1-2 | TRBV4-1
CASTGPGGFGDDQPQHF | TRBJ1-5 | TRBV19
CASSGQLHYGYTF | TRBJ1-2 | TRBV9
CASSFGGRNTEAFF | TRBJ1-1 | TRBV27
CASRGASGGKETQYF | TRBJ2-5 | TRBV6-6
CASSLAGVSHEQYF | TRBJ2-7 | TRBV7-8
CASSEWQIATNEKLFF | TRBJ1-4 | TRBV7-8
CASISGIYEQYF | - | TRBV6-6
CASSYTGTGGTGELFF | TRBJ2-2 | TRBV5-1
CASSQVLAGEVIQYF | TRBJ2-4 | TRBV4-2
CASSGQGVTEAFF | TRBJ1-1 | TRBV2
CASGLVTGNIYNEQFF | TRBJ2-1 | TRBV12-5
CASSFSDYNSPLHF | TRBJ1-6 | TRBV6-6
CASSQQASTDTQYF | TRBJ2-3 | TRBV5-1
CASSPLTGLVNYGYTF | TRBJ1-2 | TRBV27
CASSQDLRQGGEQFF | TRBJ2-1 | TRBV14